The text below deals with one TCR beta chain. Its antigen remains unknown. The CDR3 is 13 residues long. Germline V gene sequence: CDR1 SQVTM, CDR2 ANQGSEA. Trimming shortened V by 7 bases and J by 0 bases, and 12 bases separated the two germline ends. The data are from a study of vaccination effects on CD4 cells after COVID-19. On the study more broadly: Post-vaccine sampling took place a median of 72 days after the second dose. Study-wide results and caveats: Common cold coronaviruses were cross-recognized by only 1 of 255 vaccine-induced clones in healthy vaccinees.

Sequencing in the ViraFEST assay came after antigen-specific CD4+ T cells had been expanded with viral peptide pools, which were used to stimulate PBMC. Culture lasted roughly eleven days before CD4+ T cell isolation. Every participant took two doses of the BNT162b2 or mRNA-1273 vaccine. Cultivation was performed at a few million PBMC per well with roughly 9.1 IU/ml IL-2 and 9 to 10 ug/ml peptides added. Assay: immunoSEQ multiplex PCR; the TCRdb copy retains only in-frame clones and omits some. The table lists roughly 71,000 clones, 80% to 85% of them singletons. The sample consisted of CD4+ T cells from PBMCs cultured with HCoV-229E spike peptides, taken after COVID-19 vaccination. The clonotype originates from a human donor who received a COVID-19 vaccine. This chain uses TRBV29-1 with TRBJ1-1; D remains unclear. CDR3 DNA: TGCAGCGCAAGAGTCACCATGAACACTGAAGCTTTCTTT. Residues: CSARVTMNTEAFF.